The 4 T cell receptor beta chains in this list originate from one sample, sequenced in a study of T-cell memory formation after mild COVID-19. TCRdb used MiXCR to reprocess the 5' RACE reads, holding one entry per CDR3 protein. Among some 450,000 distinct CDR3 sequences, about 19% were seen once, and the ten largest hold 8.4%. Sequences were obtained from PBMCs or a T cell subset sorted from them (not recorded which). These receptors were taken from an adult woman who had mild COVID-19 (a few samples of this study predate the infection). Cell type and time point are not known.

This clonotype turned up a few times. The gene calls are TRBV7-8 and TRBJ2-4; 7 bases line up with TRBD1. This CDR3 has 16 residues. V was pared by 5 bases and J by 0 bases, with 7 bases of the junction left unmatched. Germline CDR1 and CDR2: SGHVS and FQNEAQ. The CDR3 loop reads CASSVQGELAKNIQYF. The CDR3 nucleotides read TGTGCCAGCAGCGTTCAGGGGGAACTAGCCAAAAACATTCAGTACTTC.

This clonotype has a single count. The chain has TRBV29-1 and TRBJ1-1; D gene unclear. The germline V gene encodes CDR1 SQVTM and CDR2 ANQGSEA. The CDR3 covers 12 residues. V was trimmed by 5 bases and J by 1 base, leaving 8 bases between them. CDR3 nucleotide sequence: TGCAGCGTTCCCTCTGGGAACACTGAAGCTTTCTTT. Translation: CSVPSGNTEAFF.

This chain joins TRBV9 and TRBJ2-5; D unclear. This CDR3 contains 14 residues. Germline V lookup: CDR1 SGDLS, CDR2 YYNGEE. Trimming stripped 1 base from V and 2 bases from J, with 9 bases between. DNA for the CDR3: TGTGCCAGCAGCGTACAGCAGACTCAAGAGACCCAGTACTTC. Its protein product is CASSVQQTQETQYF.

The chain joins TRBV20-1 to TRBJ2-7; either TRBD1 or TRBD2 may supply D (5 bases each). CDR1 and CDR2 (germline): DFQATT, SNEGSKA (reference sequence). CDR3 length: 13 residues. Deletions cut 5 bases from V and 2 bases from J, with 13 bases between. CDR3 nucleotides: TGCAGTGCTCCTCCGGGACCCACCTACGAGCAGTACTTC. Its translation is CSAPPGPTYEQYF.